Below are 6 T cell receptor beta chains sequenced from a single sample in a study of blood T cell repertoires in COVID-19. The table came from immunoSEQ multiplex PCR; TCRdb's copy has only in-frame clones and leaves some out. The profile covers 250,000 or so clones, with 83% appearing a single time and over 4.5% taken by the ten largest. Sequenced material: peripheral blood. The receptor set was obtained from a human donor in a cohort sampled during active COVID-19.

The V gene is TRBV30, the J gene TRBJ1-5, with D uncertain. The germline CDR1 and CDR2 sequences are GTSNPN and SVGIG (reference sequence). The CDR3 is made up of 13 amino acids. V dropped 2 bases and J dropped 7 bases, with 12 bases sitting between them. CDR3 sequence (DNA): TGTGCCTGGAGTAGTACGGGGAAACAGCCCCAGCATTTT. Its translation is CAWSSTGKQPQHF. Complete variable domain (other parts from reference TRBV30 and TRBJ1-5): SQTIHQWPATLVQPVGSPLSLECTVEGTSNPNLYWYRQAAGRGLQLLFYSVGIGQISSEVPQNLSASRPQDRQFILSSKKLLLSDSGFYLCAWSSTGKQPQHFGDGTRLSIL.

The chain employs TRBV5-8 and TRBJ2-7; the match to TRBD1 covers 8 bases. The germline CDR1 and CDR2 sequences are SGHTS and YDEGEE. The CDR3 runs to 15 residues. Trimming cost V 0 bases and J 0 bases; bases outside gene matches: 2. The CDR3 DNA follows: TGTGCCAGCAGCTTGGGACAGGGGTACTCCTACGAGCAGTACTTC. Its protein product is CASSLGQGYSYEQYF.

J is TRBJ1-5 and V is TRBV16; D is perhaps TRBD1 (6 bases). The ends were cut back, 3 bases at V and 3 bases at J, with 12 bases in the middle. The CDR3 sequence is 15 residues long. Germline values: CDR1 KGHSY, CDR2 FQNENV. CDR3 coding DNA: TGTGCCAGCAGCCATCTGGACAGCGCCAATCAGCCCCAGCATTTT. Encoded protein: CASSHLDSANQPQHF.

The chain joins TRBV11-2 to TRBJ2-5; 9 bases map to TRBD1. Trimming cost V 5 bases and J 0 bases; bases outside gene matches: 4. Germline CDR1 SGHAT, CDR2 FQNNGV. There are 15 residues in the CDR3. The CDR3 nucleotides are TGTGCCAGCAGCCACAGGGGGCGGGACCAAGAGACCCAGTACTTC. It is translated as CASSHRGRDQETQYF.

This clone has more than one count but fewer than ten. V and J are TRBV24-1 and TRBJ2-1; 7 bases fit TRBD1. Germline V lookup: CDR1 KGHDR, CDR2 SFDVKD. Trimming removed 5 bases from V and 6 bases from J; junction bases left unmatched: 9. This CDR3 has 15 amino acids. In DNA, the CDR3 is TGTGCCACCAGTGGGGAGCAGGGGGATGGCAATGAGCAGTTCTTC. Its protein is CATSGEQGDGNEQFF.

The V gene is TRBV7-9, the J gene TRBJ2-2, with 8 bases fitting TRBD2. This CDR3 is built from 14 residues. Germline V lookup: CDR1 SEHNR, CDR2 FQNEAQ (reference sequence). The J segment lost 7 bases and the V segment lost 5 bases, leaving 6 bases of the junction unmatched. CDR3 nucleotide sequence: TGTGCCAGCAGCCTCCAAGCGGGAGTCGGGGAGCTGTTTTTT. Its translation: CASSLQAGVGELFF.